These T cell receptor beta chains were read from a single sample in a study of T-cell memory formation after mild COVID-19. TCRdb reanalysed the 5' RACE reads using MiXCR and keeps one entry per CDR3 protein. Of 300,000 to 400,000 distinct CDR3 sequences in the sample, more than 20% were seen once. Sequenced input: PBMCs or a T cell subset sorted from them (not recorded which). These receptor sequences come from an adult woman who had mild COVID-19 (a few samples of this study predate the infection). Cell type and time point are not known. CDR3s include the opening cysteine and the closing phenylalanine or tryptophan. A D gene is named only where the DNA matches it firmly. The listing skips clone size in some rows; elsewhere it reads once, few, many or a size class.

few	TRBD1	TRBJ2-7	TRBV5-1	TGCGCCAGCAGCTTTAGTGTGCAGGGGGCGAGAGAGCAGTACTTC	CASSFSVQGAREQYF
few	TRBD1	TRBJ1-1	TRBV6-1	TGTGCCAGCAGACGGGACAGGGGGTCCACTGAAGCTTTCTTT	CASRRDRGSTEAFF
NA	NA	TRBJ1-1	TRBV12-3/TRBV12-4	TGTGCCAGCAGCTCGGGGATAAGCGTTGAAGCTTTCTTT	CASSSGISVEAFF
few	TRBD1	TRBJ2-2	TRBV29-1	TGCAGCGCAATTACAGGGGTAGGAGCCGGGGAGCTGTTTTTT	CSAITGVGAGELFF
NA	NA	TRBJ1-2	TRBV12-3/TRBV12-4	TGTGCCAGCAGTCTCACAGGGTTAGGTGGCTACACCTTC	CASSLTGLGGYTF
NA	NA	TRBJ2-1	TRBV10-3	TGTGCCATCAGTGAGGGATCGGGAAATGAGCAGTTCTTC	CAISEGSGNEQFF
few	NA	TRBJ2-7	TRBV7-2	TGTGCCAGCAGCTCGATGGGGGGACCAAGGAGCTCCTACGAGCAGTACTTC	CASSSMGGPRSSYEQYF
NA	TRBD2	TRBJ2-1	TRBV29-1	TGCAGCGTGGATAGCGGGGTGTCCTACAATGAGCAGTTCTTC	CSVDSGVSYNEQFF
NA	TRBD2	TRBJ2-2	TRBV4-2	TGTGCCAGCAGCCAGGAAGCGGGATCAAACACCGGGGAGCTGTTTTTT	CASSQEAGSNTGELFF
NA	NA	TRBJ2-2	TRBV10-2	TGCGCCAGCAGAGCAGGGCCGAACACCGGGGAGCTGTTTTTT	CASRAGPNTGELFF
NA	NA	TRBJ2-3	TRBV24-1	TGTGCCACCAGTGTTGATCGGGGAGCTACGCAGTATTTT	CATSVDRGATQYF
NA	NA	TRBJ1-1	TRBV10-3	TGTGCCATAAGTACACTGAACACTGAAGCTTTCTTT	CAISTLNTEAFF
NA	TRBD1	TRBJ1-2	TRBV5-1	TGCGCCAGCAGCTTGATACAGGGGAGTATCAACTATGGCTACACCTTC	CASSLIQGSINYGYTF
NA	NA	TRBJ1-4	TRBV3-1	TGTGCCAGCAGCCAAGGGATTTCGGCAACTAATGAAAAACTGTTTTTT	CASSQGISATNEKLFF
once	TRBD2	TRBJ2-3	TRBV12-3/TRBV12-4	TGTGCCAGCAGTTCGCAACTAGCGGGGGGAGCAGATACGCAGTATTTT	CASSSQLAGGADTQYF
NA	NA	TRBJ2-7	TRBV5-1	TGCGCCAGCAGCTCACGGACAACCTACGAGCAGTACTTC	CASSSRTTYEQYF
NA	NA	TRBJ1-1	TRBV12-3/TRBV12-4	TGTGCCAGCAGTTTAAGGGTCTTGGCTTTCTTT	CASSLRVLAFF
many	NA	TRBJ2-5	TRBV4-1	TGCGCCAGCAGCCAAGCCCCAGGGACTCAAGAGACCCAGTACTTC	CASSQAPGTQETQYF
NA	TRBD1	TRBJ2-1	TRBV13	TGTGCCAGCAGCCGGAGACAGGGCGGTGAGCAGTTCTTC	CASSRRQGGEQFF
NA	NA	TRBJ1-4	TRBV4-2	TGTGCCAGCAGCCAAGGGAATCGGGGCCATGAAAAACTGTTTTTT	CASSQGNRGHEKLFF
NA	NA	TRBJ2-7	TRBV21-1	TGTGCCAGCAGCAAAGAGAGCGGGGGTTACGAGCAGTACTTC	CASSKESGGYEQYF
NA	NA	TRBJ2-5	TRBV7-6	TGTGCCAGCAGCTTAGGGCGTCGGGCAGGTATAGAGACCCAGTACTTC	CASSLGRRAGIETQYF
few	NA	TRBJ2-7	TRBV7-9	TGTGCCAGCAGCTCCCTGGGGGGAGGCTCCTACGAGCAGTACTTC	CASSSLGGGSYEQYF
NA	TRBD1	TRBJ1-6	TRBV5-1	TGCGCCAGCAGCAGCGGGACAGGGATGGGCATAAATTCACCCCTCCACTTT	CASSSGTGMGINSPLHF
few	NA	TRBJ1-2	TRBV24-1	TGTGCCACCAGTGATGCGGAGGACCCCAACTATGGCTACACCTTC	CATSDAEDPNYGYTF
NA	NA	TRBJ2-7	TRBV30	TGTGCCTGGAGCCACACCTACGAGCAGTACTTC	CAWSHTYEQYF
NA	TRBD1	TRBJ1-6	TRBV10-3	TGTGCCATCGGACAGGGGAGCTCCTATAATTCACCCCTCCACTTT	CAIGQGSSYNSPLHF
NA	TRBD1	TRBJ1-5	TRBV18	TGTGCCAGCTCACTCCTCCCGGACAGGGAGTATAGTAGCAATCAGCCCCAGCATTTT	CASSLLPDREYSSNQPQHF
NA	NA	TRBJ1-2	TRBV7-2	TGTGCCAGCAGCCCCGATCTCCGTACTTACTATGGCTACACCTTC	CASSPDLRTYYGYTF
few	NA	TRBJ2-7	TRBV5-6	TGTGCCAGCAGCTCACTTCGCACAGGAGGTTACGAGCAGTACTTC	CASSSLRTGGYEQYF
NA	TRBD1	TRBJ2-3	TRBV24-1	TGTGCCACCAGTGACCCCGGGACAGCAACGCAGTATTTT	CATSDPGTATQYF
few	TRBD1	TRBJ1-1	TRBV10-3	TGTGCCATCAGTGATAAGGGGGCGTTGGGTGGCACTGAAGCTTTCTTT	CAISDKGALGGTEAFF
NA	NA	TRBJ1-4	TRBV2	TGTGCCACAGGACAGCCTAATGAAAAACTGTTTTTT	CATGQPNEKLFF
many	NA	TRBJ2-3	TRBV5-1	TGCGCCAGCAGCCACCCCGGCATAGATACGCAGTATTTT	CASSHPGIDTQYF
NA	TRBD2	TRBJ2-5	TRBV7-3	TGTGCCAGCAGTCCTAGCAGCGGGGCCCCCACCCAGTACTTC	CASSPSSGAPTQYF
few	NA	TRBJ2-5	TRBV15	TGTGCCACCAGCAGAGTGGGGCGGTTAGGGGAGACCCAGTACTTC	CATSRVGRLGETQYF
few	TRBD2	TRBJ2-3	TRBV2	TGTGCCAGCAGTCGGACTAGCGGACGCACAGATACGCAGTATTTT	CASSRTSGRTDTQYF
few	NA	TRBJ2-5	TRBV12-3/TRBV12-4	TGTGCCAGCAGTATTAGGGGCGGAGAGACCCAGTACTTC	CASSIRGGETQYF
once	TRBD1	TRBJ2-1	TRBV4-1	TGCGCCAGCAGCCAACCCGTAAGAGACAGGGCCAATGAGCAGTTCTTC	CASSQPVRDRANEQFF
few	NA	TRBJ1-5	TRBV27	TGTGCCAGCAGTTCCCTGGGATCCCCGCCCCAGCATTTT	CASSSLGSPPQHF
few	NA	TRBJ2-1	TRBV20-1	TGCAGTGCTAGGCCCCCGGGAATTTACAATGAGCAGTTCTTC	CSARPPGIYNEQFF
NA	TRBD2	TRBJ2-1	TRBV7-9	TGTGCCAGCAGCTTAGCGACTAGCGGCTACAATGAGCAGTTCTTC	CASSLATSGYNEQFF
few	NA	TRBJ2-3	TRBV5-5	TGTGCCAGCAGCTTGACGGCGGGCCAAAGCACAGATACGCAGTATTTT	CASSLTAGQSTDTQYF
many	TRBD1	TRBJ2-1	TRBV18	TGTGCCAGCTCACCACCGATGGGACAGCTAAATGAGCAGTTCTTC	CASSPPMGQLNEQFF